This TCR beta chain was profiled in a study of cytomegalovirus exposure and HLA in healthy donors. Germline CDR1 reads MNHEY; CDR2 reads SMNVEV (reference sequence). CDR3 length equals 15 residues. PCR employed 60 Vbeta and 13 Jbeta primers. The data were produced by immunoSEQ multiplex PCR, yet TCRdb's version contains in-frame clones alone and is incomplete. In the table there are around 120,000 clones, about 73% of which are singletons. Study-level results: Most TCR sequences showed up rarely, but some public TCRs showed up in many donors. Researchers catalogued approximately 170 TCR beta chains as cytomegalovirus-associated.

For this clone: Antigen specificity is unknown.

This chain joins TRBV27 and TRBJ2-5; TRBD2 matches at 11 bases. The tail of the sequence fits TRBJ2-7 better, so the J call may be wrong. The specimen was PBMCs. This sequence originates from a human donor in good health. CDR3 region: CASSSPGLAAYEQYF. The DNA of the CDR3 is TGTGCCAGCAGTTCTCCGGGACTAGCGGCCTACGAGCAGTACTTC.